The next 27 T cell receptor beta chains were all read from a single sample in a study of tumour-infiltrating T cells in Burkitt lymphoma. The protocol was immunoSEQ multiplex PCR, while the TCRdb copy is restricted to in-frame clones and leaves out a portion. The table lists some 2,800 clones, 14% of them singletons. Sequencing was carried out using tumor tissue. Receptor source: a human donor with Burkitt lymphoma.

The DNA of the CDR3 is TGTGCCAGCAGCTCCCAACAGGGTAGGAGCAATCAGCCCCAGCATTTT. This translates into CASSSQQGRSNQPQHF. V is TRBV5-5 and J is TRBJ1-5; a weak D match, TRBD1 (6 bases). This CDR3 comprises 16 residues. Germline CDR1 is SGHKS and CDR2 is YYEKEE (reference sequence). V was pared by 3 bases and J by 1 base, with 14 bases between.

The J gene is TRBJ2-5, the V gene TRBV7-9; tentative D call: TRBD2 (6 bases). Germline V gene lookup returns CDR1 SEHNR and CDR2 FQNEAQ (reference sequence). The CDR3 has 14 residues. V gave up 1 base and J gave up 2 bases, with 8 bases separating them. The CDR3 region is CASSLVGGQETQYF. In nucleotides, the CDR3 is TGTGCCAGCAGCTTAGTTGGAGGGCAAGAGACCCAGTACTTC.

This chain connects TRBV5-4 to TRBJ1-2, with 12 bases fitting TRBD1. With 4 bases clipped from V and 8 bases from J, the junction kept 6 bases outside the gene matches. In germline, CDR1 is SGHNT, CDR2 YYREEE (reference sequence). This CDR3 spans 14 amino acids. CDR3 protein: CASSPGQGAYGYTF. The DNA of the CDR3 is TGTGCCAGCAGCCCGGGACAGGGGGCTTACGGCTACACCTTC.

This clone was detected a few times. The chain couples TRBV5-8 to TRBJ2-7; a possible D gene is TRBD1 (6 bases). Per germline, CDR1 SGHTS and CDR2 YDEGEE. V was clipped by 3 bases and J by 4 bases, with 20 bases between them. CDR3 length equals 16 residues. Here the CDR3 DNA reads TGTGCCAGCAGCTCGCATCGTCGGGGAAGGGGGTACGAGCAGTACTTC. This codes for CASSSHRRGRGYEQYF.

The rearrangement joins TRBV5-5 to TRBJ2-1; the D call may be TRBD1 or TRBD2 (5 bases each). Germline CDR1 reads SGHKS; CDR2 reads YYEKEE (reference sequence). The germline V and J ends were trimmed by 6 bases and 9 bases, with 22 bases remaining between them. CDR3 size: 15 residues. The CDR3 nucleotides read TGTGCCAGCAAGCCGGGTACGTGGGGGAATGGTGAGCAGTTCTTC. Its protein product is CASKPGTWGNGEQFF. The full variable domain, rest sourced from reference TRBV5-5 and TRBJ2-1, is DAGVTQSPTHLIKTRGQQVTLRCSPISGHKSVSWYQQVLGQGPQFIFQYYEKEERGRGNFPDRFSARQFPNYSSELNVNALLLGDSALYLCASKPGTWGNGEQFFGPGTRLTVL.

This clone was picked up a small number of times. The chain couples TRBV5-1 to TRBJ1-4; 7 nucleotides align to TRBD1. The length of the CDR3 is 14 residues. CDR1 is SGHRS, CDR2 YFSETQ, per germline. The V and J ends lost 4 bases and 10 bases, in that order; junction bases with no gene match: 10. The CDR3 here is CASSTDREGGKLFF. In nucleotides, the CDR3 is TGCGCCAGCAGCACAGACAGGGAGGGCGGAAAACTGTTTTTT.

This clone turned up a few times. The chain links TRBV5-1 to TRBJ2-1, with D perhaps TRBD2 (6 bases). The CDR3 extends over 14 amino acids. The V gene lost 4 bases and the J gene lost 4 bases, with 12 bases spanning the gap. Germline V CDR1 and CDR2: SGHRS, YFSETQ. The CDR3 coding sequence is TGCGCCAGCAGCCAGACACTAGCATACAATGAGCAGTTCTTC. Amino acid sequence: CASSQTLAYNEQFF.

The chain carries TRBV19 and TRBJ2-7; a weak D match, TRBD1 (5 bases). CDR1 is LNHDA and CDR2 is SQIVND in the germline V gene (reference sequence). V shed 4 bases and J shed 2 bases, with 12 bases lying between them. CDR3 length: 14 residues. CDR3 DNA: TGTGCCAGTAGTACCTCGACAGTCACCTACGAGCAGTACTTC. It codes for CASSTSTVTYEQYF. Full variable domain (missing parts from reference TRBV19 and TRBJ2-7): DGGITQSPKYLFRKEGQNVTLSCEQNLNHDAMYWYRQDPGQGLRLIYYSQIVNDFQKGDIAEGYSVSREKKESFPLTVTSAQKNPTAFYLCASSTSTVTYEQYFGPGTRLTVT.

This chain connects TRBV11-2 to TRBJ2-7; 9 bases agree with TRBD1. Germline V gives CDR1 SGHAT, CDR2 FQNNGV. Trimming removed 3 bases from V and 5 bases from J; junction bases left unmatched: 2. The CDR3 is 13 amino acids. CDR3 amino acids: CASSLGQGNEQYF. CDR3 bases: TGTGCCAGCAGCTTGGGACAGGGAAACGAGCAGTACTTC.

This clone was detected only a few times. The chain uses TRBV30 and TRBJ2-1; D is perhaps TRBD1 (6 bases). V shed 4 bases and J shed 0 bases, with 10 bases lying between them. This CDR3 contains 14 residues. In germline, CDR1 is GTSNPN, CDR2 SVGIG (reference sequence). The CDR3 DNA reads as TGTGCCTGGATGACAGGATACTCCTACAATGAGCAGTTCTTC. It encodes CAWMTGYSYNEQFF. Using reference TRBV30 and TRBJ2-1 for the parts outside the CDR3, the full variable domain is SQTIHQWPATLVQPVGSPLSLECTVEGTSNPNLYWYRQAAGRGLQLLFYSVGIGQISSEVPQNLSASRPQDRQFILSSKKLLLSDSGFYLCAWMTGYSYNEQFFGPGTRLTVL.

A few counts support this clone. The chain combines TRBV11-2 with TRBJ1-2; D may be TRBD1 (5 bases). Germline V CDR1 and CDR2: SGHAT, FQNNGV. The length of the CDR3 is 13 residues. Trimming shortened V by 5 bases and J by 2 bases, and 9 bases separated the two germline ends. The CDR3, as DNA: TGTGCCAGCAGCCCGACAGTGAACTATGGCTACACCTTC. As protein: CASSPTVNYGYTF.

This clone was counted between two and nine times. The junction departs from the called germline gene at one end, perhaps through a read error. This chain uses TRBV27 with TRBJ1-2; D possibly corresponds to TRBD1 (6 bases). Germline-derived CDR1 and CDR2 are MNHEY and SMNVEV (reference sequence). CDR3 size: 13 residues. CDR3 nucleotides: TGTGCCAACAGTCAAGACAGGTTATATGGCTACACCTTC. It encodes CANSQDRLYGYTF.

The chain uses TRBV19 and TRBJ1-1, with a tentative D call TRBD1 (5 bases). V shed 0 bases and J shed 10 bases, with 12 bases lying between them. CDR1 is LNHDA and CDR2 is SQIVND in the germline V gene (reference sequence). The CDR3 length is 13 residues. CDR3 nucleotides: TGTGCCAGTAGTATAGAGAGAAGGGGTGCAGCTTTCTTT. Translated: CASSIERRGAAFF.

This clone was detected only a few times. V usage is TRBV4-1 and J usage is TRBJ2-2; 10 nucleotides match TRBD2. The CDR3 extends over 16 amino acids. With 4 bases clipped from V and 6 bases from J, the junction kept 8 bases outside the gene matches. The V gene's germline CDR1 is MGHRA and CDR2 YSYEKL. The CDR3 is CASSPTPGTSAGELFF. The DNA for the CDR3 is TGCGCCAGCAGCCCGACCCCCGGGACTAGCGCCGGGGAGCTGTTTTTT.

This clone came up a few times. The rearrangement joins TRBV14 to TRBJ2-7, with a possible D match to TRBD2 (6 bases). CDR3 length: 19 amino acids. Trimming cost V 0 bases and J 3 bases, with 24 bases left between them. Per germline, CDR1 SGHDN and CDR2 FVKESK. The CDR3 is CASSQDPYRAVGLFYEQYF. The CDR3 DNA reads TGTGCCAGCAGCCAAGATCCCTACCGTGCAGTGGGACTTTTCTACGAGCAGTACTTC.

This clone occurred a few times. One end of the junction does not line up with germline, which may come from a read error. The CDR3 nucleotides are TGTGCCAGCAGTTATTCCGGGGCCAGCACAGATACGCAATATTTT. Protein: CASSYSGASTDTQYF. This chain uses TRBV6-5 with TRBJ2-3; D is possibly TRBD1 or TRBD2 (5 bases each). The CDR3 is made up of 15 amino acids. From germline, CDR1 is MNHEY and CDR2 SVGAGI.

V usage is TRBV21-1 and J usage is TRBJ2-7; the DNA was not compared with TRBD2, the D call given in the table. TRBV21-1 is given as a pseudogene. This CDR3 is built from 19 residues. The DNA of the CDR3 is TGTGCCAGCAGCAAAGTAACCGGGACTAGCGGGAGAATCACCTACGAGCAGTACTTC. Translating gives CASSKVTGTSGRITYEQYF.

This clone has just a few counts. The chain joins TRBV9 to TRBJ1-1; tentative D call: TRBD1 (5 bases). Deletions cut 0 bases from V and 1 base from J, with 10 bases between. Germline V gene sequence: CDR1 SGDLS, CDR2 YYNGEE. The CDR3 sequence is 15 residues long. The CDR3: CASSVAGRSNTEAFF. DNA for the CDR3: TGTGCCAGCAGCGTAGCGGGACGCTCGAACACTGAAGCTTTCTTT.

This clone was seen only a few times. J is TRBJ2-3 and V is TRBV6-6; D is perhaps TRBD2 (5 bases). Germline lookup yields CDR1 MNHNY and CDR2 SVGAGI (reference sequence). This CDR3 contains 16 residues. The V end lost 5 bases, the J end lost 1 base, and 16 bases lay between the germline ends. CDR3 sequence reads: CASSHWTGPRTDTQYF. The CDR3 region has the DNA TGTGCCAGCAGTCACTGGACTGGCCCTCGCACAGATACGCAGTATTTT.

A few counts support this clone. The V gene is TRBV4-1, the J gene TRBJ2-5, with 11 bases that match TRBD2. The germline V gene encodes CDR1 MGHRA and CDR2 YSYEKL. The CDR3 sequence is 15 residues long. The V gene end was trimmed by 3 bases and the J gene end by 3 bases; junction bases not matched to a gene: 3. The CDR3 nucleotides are TGCGCCAGCAGCCACCCGGGACTAGCGGAAGAGACCCAGTACTTC. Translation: CASSHPGLAEETQYF.

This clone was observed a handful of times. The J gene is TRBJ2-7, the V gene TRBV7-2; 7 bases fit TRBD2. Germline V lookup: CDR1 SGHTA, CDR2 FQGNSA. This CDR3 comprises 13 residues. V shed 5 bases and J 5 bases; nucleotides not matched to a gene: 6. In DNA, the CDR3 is TGTGCCAGCAGCCTGACTAGCTGGGACGAGCAGTACTTC. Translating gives CASSLTSWDEQYF.

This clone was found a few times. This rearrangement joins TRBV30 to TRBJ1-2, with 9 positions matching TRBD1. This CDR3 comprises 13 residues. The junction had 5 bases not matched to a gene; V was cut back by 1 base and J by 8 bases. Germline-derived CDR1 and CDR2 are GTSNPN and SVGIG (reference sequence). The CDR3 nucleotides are TGTGCCTGGAGTGGGGACAGGGTTGGAGGCTACACCTTC. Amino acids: CAWSGDRVGGYTF.

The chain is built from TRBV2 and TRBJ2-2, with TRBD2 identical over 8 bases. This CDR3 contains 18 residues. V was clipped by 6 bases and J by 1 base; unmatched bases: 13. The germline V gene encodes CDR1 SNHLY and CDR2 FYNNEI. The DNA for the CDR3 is TGTGCCAGCAGGCTTCTTCCACTAGCGGATATGAACACCGGGGAGCTGTTTTTT. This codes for CASRLLPLADMNTGELFF.

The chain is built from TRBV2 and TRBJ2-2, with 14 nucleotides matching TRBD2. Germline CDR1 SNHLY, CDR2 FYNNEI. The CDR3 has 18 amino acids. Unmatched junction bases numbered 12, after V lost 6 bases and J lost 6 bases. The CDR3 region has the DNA TGTGCCAGCAGCGGCTACAAACCGGGACTAGCGGGAGCCGGGGAGCTGTTTTTT. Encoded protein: CASSGYKPGLAGAGELFF.

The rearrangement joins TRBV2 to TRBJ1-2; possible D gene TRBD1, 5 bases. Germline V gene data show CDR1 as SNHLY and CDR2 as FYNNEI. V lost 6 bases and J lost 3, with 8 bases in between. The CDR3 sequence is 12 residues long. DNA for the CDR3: TGTGCCAGCAGAGACAGTTACTATGGCTACACCTTC. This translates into CASRDSYYGYTF. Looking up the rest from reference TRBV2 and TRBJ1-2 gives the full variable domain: EPEVTQTPSHQVTQMGQEVILRCVPISNHLYFYWYRQILGQKVEFLVSFYNNEISEKSEIFDDQFSVERPDGSNFTLKIRSTKLEDSAMYFCASRDSYYGYTFGSGTRLTVV.

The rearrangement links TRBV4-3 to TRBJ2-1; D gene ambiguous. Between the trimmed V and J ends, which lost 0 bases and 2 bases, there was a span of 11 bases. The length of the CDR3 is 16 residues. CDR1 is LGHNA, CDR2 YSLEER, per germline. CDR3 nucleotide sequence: TGCGCCAGCAGCCAAGATCCCCGGATTACCTACAATGAGCAGTTCTTC. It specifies CASSQDPRITYNEQFF.

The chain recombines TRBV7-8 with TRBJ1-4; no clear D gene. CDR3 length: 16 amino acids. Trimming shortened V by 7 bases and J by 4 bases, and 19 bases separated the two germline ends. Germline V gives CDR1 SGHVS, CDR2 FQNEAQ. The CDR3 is CASTKAAFGSNEKLFF. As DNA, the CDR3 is TGTGCCAGCACCAAGGCAGCGTTTGGGAGTAATGAAAAACTGTTTTTT.